This TCR beta chain was observed in a study of CXCR3-negative and CXCR3-positive naive CD8 T cells. General study results and limits: Similar TRBV-TRBJ usage characterized naive CXCR3-negative and CXCR3-positive cells; memory cells differed.

For this clonotype: The target antigen is unknown.

Germline-derived CDR1 and CDR2 are SQVTM and ANQGSEA. This CDR3 is built from 15 residues. Each CD8+ T cell subset was flow-sorted in triplicate. Every sort contained a few hundred thousand cells. CD45RO-CCR7+CD27+CD95- cells counted as naive CD8+ T cells. Preparation of TRB cDNA libraries relied on 5' RACE carrying UMI labels. No DNA is given; TCRdb re-called the 5' RACE reads and lists each CDR3 protein once. This sample's table reports 84,000 or so distinct CDR3 sequences. Sequencing was carried out using naive CXCR3- CD8+ T cells from blood. Subset here: CD45RO-CCR7+CD27+CD95- naive CD8+ T cells lacking CXCR3 (TNR3-). The TCR originated in a human donor in good health. Some clones in this sample may be carry-over from other donors' samples. J is TRBJ2-7 and V is TRBV29-1; with no DNA, the TCRdb D assignment of TRBD1 cannot be verified. The CDR3 here is CSVIGEMGQGDEQYF.